This TCR beta chain was captured in a study of OX40 agonist ivuxolimab in advanced cancers. Study context: The dose-escalation cohort was around 83% male, with a mean age of around 60 years, ranging roughly 23 to 79. Study conclusions and caveats: Patients with a partial response at 0.1-3.0 mg/kg had among the lowest clonal expansion. The mean number of expanded clones was higher in CD8+ T cells than in CD4+.

Germline lookup yields CDR1 GTSNPN and CDR2 SVGIG (reference sequence). The CDR3 is 14 residues long. V dropped 0 bases and J dropped 7; count of bases not matched to a gene: 3. Using immunoSEQ multiplex PCR, the repertoire was profiled, and TCRdb retains in-frame clones only, with some absent. The sample shows 80,000 to 95,000 clones, roughly nine tenths of them seen only once. Points on this clone: No antigen is known for it.

This material consisted of CD4+ or CD8+ T cells sorted from blood, taken in a trial of the OX40 agonist ivuxolimab. This chain joins TRBV30 and TRBJ1-4, with 9 bases matching TRBD1. This sequence originates from an adult with an advanced solid tumor such as melanoma, head and neck, liver or kidney cancer. CDR3 region: CAWSVGTGLEKLFF. The DNA for the CDR3 is TGTGCCTGGAGTGTAGGGACAGGGCTTGAAAAACTGTTTTTT.